This T cell receptor beta chain was recovered during a study of radiation and T cells in renal cell carcinoma. General observations from the study: Sampling covered only around 1 g of each tumor. Top 100 clonotypes averaged approximately 50% in irradiated versus around 40% in nephrectomy-only tumors.

Noted treatment: treatment-naive control, cytoreductive nephrectomy. Controls were unirradiated tumors from treatment-naive cytoreductive nephrectomy patients. Clear cell pathology was present in this patient's renal cell carcinoma. On this clone: Its antigen is unknown.

Method: immunoSEQ multiplex PCR; TCRdb's copy keeps in-frame clones and lacks some. The sample contains about 5,600 clones, 68% of which appear only once. This receptor was taken from a human donor with renal cell carcinoma. The sample in question was tumor tissue, obtained from a patient whose treatment was nephrectomy without radiotherapy.

The CDR3 sequence: CASSLSYVGTGGAGYF. The CDR3 DNA reads as TGTGCCAGCAGCCTCTCTTATGTCGGGACAGGGGGCGCGGGGTACTTC. V and J are TRBV7-2 and TRBJ2-5, with 12 bases matching TRBD1. Unmatched junction bases numbered 17, after V lost 5 bases and J lost 13 bases. The CDR3 contains 16 residues. Germline V gene data show CDR1 as SGHTA and CDR2 as FQGNSA. Full variable domain (remainder filled in from reference TRBV7-2 and TRBJ2-5): GAGVSQSPSNKVTEKGKDVELRCDPISGHTALYWYRQSLGQGLEFLIYFQGNSAPDKSGLPSDRFSAERTGGSVSTLTIQRTQQEDSAVYLCASSLSYVGTGGAGYFGPGTRLLVL.